This T cell receptor beta chain was identified during a study of cytomegalovirus exposure and HLA in healthy donors. Overall study findings and caveats: Highly shared sequence variants in one cluster were likely a sequencing artifact.

As concerns this clone: What it binds is not known.

Per germline, CDR1 SNHLY and CDR2 FYNNEI. V lost 6 bases and J lost 3; bases outside the gene matches: 11. This CDR3 is 15 amino acids long. Researchers ran the PCR with 60 Vbeta and 13 Jbeta primers. The assay was immunoSEQ multiplex PCR, and TCRdb's table has in-frame clones only and misses some. The repertoire holds 210,000 or so clones, approximately 88% seen once, with 0.71% in the top ten. Source material: PBMCs. The sequence was collected from a boy between 2 and 10 years old in good health and CMV-seronegative. The chain combines TRBV2 with TRBJ2-7, with TRBD2 matching 7 bases. The CDR3 reads CASRELAAGLYEQYF. The CDR3 nucleotides are TGTGCCAGCAGAGAGCTAGCGGCTGGCCTCTACGAGCAGTACTTC.